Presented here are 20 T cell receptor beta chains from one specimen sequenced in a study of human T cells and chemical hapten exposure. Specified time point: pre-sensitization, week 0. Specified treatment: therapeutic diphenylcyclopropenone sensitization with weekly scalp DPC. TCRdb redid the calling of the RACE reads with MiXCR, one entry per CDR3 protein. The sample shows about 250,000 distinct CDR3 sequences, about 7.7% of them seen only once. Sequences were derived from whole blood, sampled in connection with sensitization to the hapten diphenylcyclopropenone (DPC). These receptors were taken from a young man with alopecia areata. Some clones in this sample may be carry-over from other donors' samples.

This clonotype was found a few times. CDR3 in DNA: TGTGCCAGCCTCCGGGAGGGGCAAAACATTCAGTACTTC. It codes for CASLREGQNIQYF. The chain couples TRBV6-2 or TRBV6-3 to TRBJ2-4; 8 bases align to TRBD2. J was trimmed by 5 bases and V by 8 bases; bases with no gene match: 5. This CDR3 has 13 residues. CDR1 MNHEY and CDR2 SVGEGT come from the germline V gene.

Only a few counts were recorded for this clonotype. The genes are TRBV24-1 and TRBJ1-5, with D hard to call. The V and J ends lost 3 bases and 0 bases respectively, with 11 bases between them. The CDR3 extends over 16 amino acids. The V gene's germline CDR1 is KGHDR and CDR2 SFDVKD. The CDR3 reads CATSDGRVVSNQPQHF. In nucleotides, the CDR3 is TGTGCCACCAGTGATGGACGAGTGGTTAGCAATCAGCCCCAGCATTTT.

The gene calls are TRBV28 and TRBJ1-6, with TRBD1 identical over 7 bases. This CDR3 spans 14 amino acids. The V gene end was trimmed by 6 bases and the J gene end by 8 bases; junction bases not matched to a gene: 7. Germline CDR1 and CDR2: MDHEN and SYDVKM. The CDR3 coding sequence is TGTGCCAGCAGGGTCCGGGACAGTCATTCACCCCTCCACTTT. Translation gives CASRVRDSHSPLHF.

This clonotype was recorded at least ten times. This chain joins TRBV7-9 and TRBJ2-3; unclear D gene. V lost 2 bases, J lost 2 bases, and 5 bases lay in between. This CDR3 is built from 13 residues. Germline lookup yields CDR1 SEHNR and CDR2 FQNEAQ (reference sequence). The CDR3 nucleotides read TGTGCCAGCAGCTTACGTCCCACAGATACGCAGTATTTT. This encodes CASSLRPTDTQYF.

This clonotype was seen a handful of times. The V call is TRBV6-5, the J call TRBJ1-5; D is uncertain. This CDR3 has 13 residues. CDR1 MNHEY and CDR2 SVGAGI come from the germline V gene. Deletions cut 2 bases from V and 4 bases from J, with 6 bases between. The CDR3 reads CASSYIRNQPQHF. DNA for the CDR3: TGTGCCAGCAGTTACATAAGGAATCAGCCCCAGCATTTT.

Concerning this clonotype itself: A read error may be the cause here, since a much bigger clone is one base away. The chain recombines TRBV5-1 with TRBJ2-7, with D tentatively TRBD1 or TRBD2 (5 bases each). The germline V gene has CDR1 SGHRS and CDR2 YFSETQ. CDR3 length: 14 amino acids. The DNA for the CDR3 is TGCGCCGGCAGCCCGGGACCGAGTAGCCTTGAGCAGTACGTC. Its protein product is CAGSPGPSSLEQYV.

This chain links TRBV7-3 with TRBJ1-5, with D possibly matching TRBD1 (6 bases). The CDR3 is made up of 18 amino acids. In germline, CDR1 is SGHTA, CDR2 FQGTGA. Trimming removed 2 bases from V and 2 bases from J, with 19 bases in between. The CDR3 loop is CASSLEPPGEEGNQPQHF. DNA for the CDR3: TGTGCCAGCAGCTTAGAGCCCCCAGGGGAGGAGGGCAATCAGCCCCAGCATTTT.

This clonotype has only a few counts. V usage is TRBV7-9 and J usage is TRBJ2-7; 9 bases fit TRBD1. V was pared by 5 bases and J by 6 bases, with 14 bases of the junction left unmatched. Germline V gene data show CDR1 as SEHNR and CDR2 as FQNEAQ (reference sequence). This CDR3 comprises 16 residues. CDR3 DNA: TGTGCCAGCAGCACAGAGGGGGGACAGGGAACTTCCGAGCAGTACGTC. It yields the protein CASSTEGGQGTSEQYV.

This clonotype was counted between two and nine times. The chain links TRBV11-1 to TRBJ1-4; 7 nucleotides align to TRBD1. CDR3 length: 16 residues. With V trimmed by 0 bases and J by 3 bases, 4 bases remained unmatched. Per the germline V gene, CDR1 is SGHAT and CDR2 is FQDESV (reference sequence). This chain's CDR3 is CASSLANRGANEKLFF. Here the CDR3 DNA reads TGTGCCAGCAGCTTAGCCAACAGGGGAGCTAATGAAAAACTGTTTTTT.

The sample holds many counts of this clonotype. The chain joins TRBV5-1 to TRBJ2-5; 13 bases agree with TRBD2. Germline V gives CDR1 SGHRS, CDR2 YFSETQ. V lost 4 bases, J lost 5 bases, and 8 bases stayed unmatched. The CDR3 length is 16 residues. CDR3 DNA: TGCGCCAGCAGCCCCGGGACTAGCGGGGTTTTGGAGACCCAGTACTTC. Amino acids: CASSPGTSGVLETQYF.

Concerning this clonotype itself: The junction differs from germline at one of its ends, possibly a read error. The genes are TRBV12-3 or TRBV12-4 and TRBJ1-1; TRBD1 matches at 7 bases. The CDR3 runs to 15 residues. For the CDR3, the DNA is TGTGTCAGCACTCGCGGACAGGCTAAGGACACTGAAGCTTTCTTT. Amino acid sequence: CVSTRGQAKDTEAFF.

The CDR3 here is CASSRNRGLSYNEQFF. The CDR3 nucleotides read TGTGCCAGCAGCCGAAACAGGGGGCTCTCCTACAATGAGCAGTTCTTC. The chain employs TRBV3-1 and TRBJ2-1; 9 bases match TRBD1. Germline V lookup: CDR1 LGHDT, CDR2 YNNKEL (reference sequence). The CDR3 length is 16 residues. Trimming cost V 4 bases and J 0 bases; bases outside gene matches: 4.

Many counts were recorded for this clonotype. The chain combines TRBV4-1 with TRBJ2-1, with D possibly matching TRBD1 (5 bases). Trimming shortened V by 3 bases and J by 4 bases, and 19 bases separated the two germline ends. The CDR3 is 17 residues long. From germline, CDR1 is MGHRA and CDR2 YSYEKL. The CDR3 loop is CASSQVTHRFGYNEQFF. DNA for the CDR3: TGCGCCAGCAGCCAGGTAACCCACAGGTTCGGGTACAATGAGCAGTTCTTC.

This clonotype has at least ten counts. The CDR3 coding sequence is TGTGCCAGCAGTCTTCAACCGGCTTTGGGCTACACCTTC. Its translation: CASSLQPALGYTF. The chain is built from TRBV12-3 or TRBV12-4 and TRBJ1-2; unclear D gene. The CDR3 totals 13 residues. Trimming pared 5 bases from V and 8 bases from J, leaving 15 bases between.

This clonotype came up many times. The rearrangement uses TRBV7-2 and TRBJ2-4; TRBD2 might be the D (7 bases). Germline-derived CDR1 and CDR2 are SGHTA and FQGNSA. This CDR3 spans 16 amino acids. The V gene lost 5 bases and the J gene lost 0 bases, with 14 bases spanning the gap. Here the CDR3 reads CASSRGAVAAKNIQYF. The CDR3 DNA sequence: TGTGCCAGCAGCCGGGGGGCAGTGGCAGCCAAAAACATTCAGTACTTC.

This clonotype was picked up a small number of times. Here the CDR3 DNA reads TGTGCCAGCAGCTTAGAGAGGGTCCGGGGAGCAGATACGCAGTATTTT. It is translated as CASSLERVRGADTQYF. The chain is built from TRBV7-2 and TRBJ2-3, with a possible D match to TRBD2 (5 bases). CDR3 length: 16 residues. CDR1 is SGHTA, CDR2 FQGNSA, per germline. Between the trimmed V and J ends, which lost 1 base and 4 bases, there was a span of 15 bases.

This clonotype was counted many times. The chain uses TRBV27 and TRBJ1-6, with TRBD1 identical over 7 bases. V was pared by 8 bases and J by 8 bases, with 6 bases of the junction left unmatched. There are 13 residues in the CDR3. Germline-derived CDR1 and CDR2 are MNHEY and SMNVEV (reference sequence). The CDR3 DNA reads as TGTGCCAGCCGGGACAGTCTAGATTCACCCCTCCACTTT. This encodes CASRDSLDSPLHF.

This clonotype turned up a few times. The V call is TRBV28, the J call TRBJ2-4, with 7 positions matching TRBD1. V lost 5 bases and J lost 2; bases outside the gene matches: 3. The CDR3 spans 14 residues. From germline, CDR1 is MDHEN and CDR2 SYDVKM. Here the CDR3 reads CASSKQGSKNIQYF. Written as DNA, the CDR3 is TGTGCCAGCAGTAAACAGGGGTCCAAAAACATTCAGTACTTC.

The CDR3 DNA reads TGTGCCAGCAGTTACTCCGGACAGCCCCACGGGGAGCTGTTTTTT. Protein product: CASSYSGQPHGELFF. The gene calls are TRBV6-6 and TRBJ2-2; weak D call: TRBD1 (6 bases). The germline gives CDR1 MNHNY, CDR2 SVGAGI (reference sequence). V gave up 0 bases and J gave up 7 bases, with 12 bases separating them. The CDR3 runs to 15 residues.

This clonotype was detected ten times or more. Written as DNA, the CDR3 is TGTGCCAGCAGCTTAGACTCAGGGTTCACTGAAGCTTTCTTT. As protein: CASSLDSGFTEAFF. The rearrangement joins TRBV7-6 to TRBJ1-1; the D gene is possibly TRBD1 (5 bases). Germline assignment: CDR1 SGHVS and CDR2 FNYEAQ. V was trimmed by 1 base and J by 4 bases, leaving 10 bases between them. CDR3 length: 14 residues.